This T cell receptor (beta chain) was identified during a study of CD8 T cells in ankylosing spondylitis. General study points: From matched ankylosing spondylitis synovial fluid, disease-linked clones were reportedly recovered at significantly enriched levels.

It was by quantitative 5'-RACE with molecular barcodes that TCR beta libraries were made. MiXCR was run by TCRdb on the 5' RACE reads, yielding one entry per CDR3 protein. Seen here are approximately 300,000 distinct CDR3 sequences, around 19% observed once, and the top ten hold less than 9.5%. Germline loops: CDR1 KGHDR, CDR2 SFDVKD. Between the trimmed V and J ends, which lost 8 bases and 7 bases, there was a span of 13 bases. This CDR3 has 13 amino acids. For this clonotype: What it binds is not known.

This TCR was recovered from a male donor with ankylosing spondylitis or in good health (not recorded which). This sequence joins TRBV24-1 and TRBJ2-2, with D tentatively TRBD2 (6 bases). Input material: blood, either unsorted or a sorted T cell fraction (not recorded which). CDR3 sequence (DNA): TGTGCCACCAAGCGGGCCATCAACGGGGAGCTGTTTTTT. This encodes CATKRAINGELFF.